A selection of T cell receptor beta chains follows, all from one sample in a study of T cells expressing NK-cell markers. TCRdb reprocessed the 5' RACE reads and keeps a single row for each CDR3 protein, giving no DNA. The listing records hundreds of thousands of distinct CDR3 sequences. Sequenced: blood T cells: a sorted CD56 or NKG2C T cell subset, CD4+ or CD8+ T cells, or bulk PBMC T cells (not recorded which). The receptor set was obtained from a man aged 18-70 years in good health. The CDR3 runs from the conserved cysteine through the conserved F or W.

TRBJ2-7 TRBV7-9 CASSRTYSDSYEQYF
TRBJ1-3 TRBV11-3 CASSLLGRGGNTIYF
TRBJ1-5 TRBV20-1 CSARDARTGHQPQHF
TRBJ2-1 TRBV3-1 CASSQGAMTYNEQFF
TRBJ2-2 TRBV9 CASSVSTAFTGELFF
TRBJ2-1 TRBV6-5 CASSYSGEQFF
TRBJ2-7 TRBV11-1 CASSPQLGGVYEQYF
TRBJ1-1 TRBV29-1 CSIRRDRVAFF
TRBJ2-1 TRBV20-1 CSAEEYRGSYNEQFF
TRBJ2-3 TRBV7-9 CASSLARGALPDTQYF
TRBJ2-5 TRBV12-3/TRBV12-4 CASSRGGQETQYF
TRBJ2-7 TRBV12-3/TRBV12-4 CASSDIGQGGYEQYF
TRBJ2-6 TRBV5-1 CASSLVGDHSGANVLTF
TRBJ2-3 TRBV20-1 CSARSRLAGSVDTQYF
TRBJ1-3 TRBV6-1 CASSRGSGNTIYF
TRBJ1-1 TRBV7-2 CASSSQTEMNTEAFF
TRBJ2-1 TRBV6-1 CASSDLAGSIYNEQFF
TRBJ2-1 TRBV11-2 CASSLDLLNNEQFF
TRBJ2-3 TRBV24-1 CATSDRLWADTQYF
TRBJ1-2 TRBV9 CASRLRHSSNGYTF
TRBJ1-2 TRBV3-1 CASRQGQGANYGYTF
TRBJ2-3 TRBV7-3 CASSLFRGRADTQYF
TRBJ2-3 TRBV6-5 CASRSSGTVTDTQYF
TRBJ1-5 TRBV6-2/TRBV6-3 CASRDRAYQPQHF
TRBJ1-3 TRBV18 CASSPWDSSSGNTIYF
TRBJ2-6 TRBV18 CASSPPDTLGASGANVLTF
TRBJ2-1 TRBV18 CASSPLGGASYNEQFF
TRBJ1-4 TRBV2 CASRLTGNGEKLFF
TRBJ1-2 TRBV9 CASSVVPRTQGYTF
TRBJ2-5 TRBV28 CASSPRGTGGETQYF